This T cell receptor beta chain was sequenced for a study of Ad26.COV2.S vaccination and SARS-CoV-2 variants. Broader study findings: Reports say spike-specific CD8+ and CD4+ T cell responses covered substantial breadth after vaccination.

Documented treatment: around 19 received Ad26.COV2.S at low or high dose, single or two shots; roughly five received placebo; per-sample allocation not given. Sampling was performed 63 days after the first vaccine or placebo injection. With V trimmed by 0 bases and J by 1 base, 8 bases remained unmatched. CDR1 is SGHRS and CDR2 is YFSETQ in the germline V gene. CDR3 length: 17 amino acids. TCRdb's copy holds only in-frame clones and misses some; the assay was immunoSEQ multiplex PCR. The table includes about 440,000 clones, 87% detected once. About this clone: Its antigen remains unknown.

This specimen consisted of peripheral blood, obtained in a trial of Ad26.COV2.S vaccine versus placebo. This sequence joins TRBV5-1 and TRBJ2-3; 7 bases map to TRBD2. The clonotype originates from a person aged 18-60 years who received the Ad26.COV2.S COVID-19 vaccine or a placebo. DNA for the CDR3: TGCGCCAGCAGCTTGGGGCGCGGGAGAGCGCGCACAGATACGCAGTATTTT. As protein: CASSLGRGRARTDTQYF. Supplemented by reference TRBV5-1 and TRBJ2-3, the full variable domain reads KAGVTQTPRYLIKTRGQQVTLSCSPISGHRSVSWYQQTPGQGLQFLFEYFSETQRNKGNFPGRFSGRQFSNSRSEMNVSTLELGDSALYLCASSLGRGRARTDTQYFGPGTRLTVL.